The rows below give T cell receptor beta chains drawn from one sample of a study of shared clonotypes between healthy human individuals. TCRdb keeps only in-frame clones here, not all; method: immunoSEQ multiplex PCR. The table has about 2.4 million clones, 90% to 95% seen once. The sequencing sample was made of naive CD4+ T cells sorted from blood. These receptors were collected from a man between 18 and 29 years old in good health. Both conserved end residues are trimmed from each CDR3. Fields, in order: V gene, D gene, J gene, CDR3 protein. D genes are given only for firm matches.

v_call: TRBV6-5; d_call: -; j_call: TRBJ1-2; cdr3_aa: ASSYSDRNYGYT
v_call: TRBV10-2; d_call: -; j_call: TRBJ1-2; cdr3_aa: ASSESSGAYYGYT
v_call: TRBV30; d_call: -; j_call: TRBJ2-3; cdr3_aa: AWSALGGISTDTQY
v_call: TRBV18; d_call: -; j_call: TRBJ2-3; cdr3_aa: ASSPRNRAGTDTQY
v_call: TRBV6-5; d_call: TRBD1; j_call: TRBJ1-2; cdr3_aa: ASSPQGLSNYGYT
v_call: TRBV10-3; d_call: TRBD2; j_call: TRBJ2-1; cdr3_aa: AITATSGTKRNEQF
v_call: TRBV10-3; d_call: TRBD2; j_call: TRBJ2-2; cdr3_aa: AISEPRASGGTTVGGELF
v_call: TRBV9; d_call: -; j_call: TRBJ2-1; cdr3_aa: ASSVAYWGPDNEQF
v_call: TRBV5-5; d_call: -; j_call: TRBJ1-4; cdr3_aa: ASSPSGTEKEKLF
v_call: TRBV4-1; d_call: -; j_call: TRBJ1-1; cdr3_aa: ASSQGQLTVGTEAF
v_call: TRBV9; d_call: -; j_call: TRBJ2-7; cdr3_aa: ASSVFVGREQY
v_call: TRBV5-6; d_call: TRBD1; j_call: TRBJ2-7; cdr3_aa: ASSRWTGGLYEQY
v_call: TRBV5-5; d_call: -; j_call: TRBJ2-3; cdr3_aa: ASSLQGTNGTDTQY
v_call: TRBV5-6; d_call: -; j_call: TRBJ1-1; cdr3_aa: ASSWALNTEAF
v_call: TRBV4-1; d_call: TRBD2; j_call: TRBJ2-1; cdr3_aa: ASSRSILAGGLPEQF
v_call: TRBV18; d_call: TRBD1; j_call: TRBJ2-7; cdr3_aa: ASSRDRAYEQY
v_call: TRBV5-1; d_call: -; j_call: TRBJ2-3; cdr3_aa: ASSLGSGFDTQY
v_call: TRBV5-5; d_call: TRBD1; j_call: TRBJ1-6; cdr3_aa: ASSSPGQLNSPLH
v_call: TRBV5-1; d_call: TRBD1; j_call: TRBJ2-5; cdr3_aa: ASSVGQGQETQY
v_call: TRBV5-1; d_call: -; j_call: TRBJ2-7; cdr3_aa: ATTLGGASGEQY
v_call: TRBV2; d_call: -; j_call: TRBJ1-2; cdr3_aa: ASTLRGYGYT
v_call: TRBV2; d_call: -; j_call: TRBJ1-3; cdr3_aa: ASSDGRILTGNTIY
v_call: TRBV5-4; d_call: -; j_call: TRBJ2-7; cdr3_aa: ASSITGTLSSYEQY
v_call: TRBV9; d_call: -; j_call: TRBJ1-3; cdr3_aa: ASSVGATGSGNTIY
v_call: TRBV5-4; d_call: -; j_call: TRBJ2-7; cdr3_aa: ASSLERRYEQY
v_call: TRBV6-4; d_call: TRBD2; j_call: TRBJ2-4; cdr3_aa: ASSETSGTKNIQY
v_call: TRBV19; d_call: TRBD1; j_call: TRBJ1-1; cdr3_aa: ARLDRDMNTEAF
v_call: TRBV6-5; d_call: -; j_call: TRBJ2-7; cdr3_aa: ASTRDWRSYEQY
v_call: TRBV2; d_call: -; j_call: TRBJ2-7; cdr3_aa: ASRVSLLSGEQY
v_call: TRBV6-1; d_call: -; j_call: TRBJ1-6; cdr3_aa: ASSDLRQAGYPLH
v_call: TRBV4-3; d_call: -; j_call: TRBJ2-1; cdr3_aa: ASSQETVSYNEQF
v_call: TRBV27; d_call: -; j_call: TRBJ1-6; cdr3_aa: ASRPYYNSPLH
v_call: TRBV11-2; d_call: TRBD1; j_call: TRBJ2-2; cdr3_aa: ASSTRTGSIGELF
v_call: TRBV6-1; d_call: -; j_call: TRBJ1-1; cdr3_aa: ASSEVGGAGPIGGF
v_call: TRBV19; d_call: -; j_call: TRBJ2-1; cdr3_aa: ASTSPIGDEQF
v_call: TRBV6-6; d_call: -; j_call: TRBJ1-4; cdr3_aa: ASSTYRTDNEKLF
v_call: TRBV23-1; d_call: TRBD2; j_call: TRBJ2-3; cdr3_aa: ASSLPQGIREGRGDTQY
v_call: TRBV5-6; d_call: -; j_call: TRBJ2-3; cdr3_aa: ASSFPVEDTQY
v_call: TRBV28; d_call: -; j_call: TRBJ2-7; cdr3_aa: ASRGGDSRTYEQY